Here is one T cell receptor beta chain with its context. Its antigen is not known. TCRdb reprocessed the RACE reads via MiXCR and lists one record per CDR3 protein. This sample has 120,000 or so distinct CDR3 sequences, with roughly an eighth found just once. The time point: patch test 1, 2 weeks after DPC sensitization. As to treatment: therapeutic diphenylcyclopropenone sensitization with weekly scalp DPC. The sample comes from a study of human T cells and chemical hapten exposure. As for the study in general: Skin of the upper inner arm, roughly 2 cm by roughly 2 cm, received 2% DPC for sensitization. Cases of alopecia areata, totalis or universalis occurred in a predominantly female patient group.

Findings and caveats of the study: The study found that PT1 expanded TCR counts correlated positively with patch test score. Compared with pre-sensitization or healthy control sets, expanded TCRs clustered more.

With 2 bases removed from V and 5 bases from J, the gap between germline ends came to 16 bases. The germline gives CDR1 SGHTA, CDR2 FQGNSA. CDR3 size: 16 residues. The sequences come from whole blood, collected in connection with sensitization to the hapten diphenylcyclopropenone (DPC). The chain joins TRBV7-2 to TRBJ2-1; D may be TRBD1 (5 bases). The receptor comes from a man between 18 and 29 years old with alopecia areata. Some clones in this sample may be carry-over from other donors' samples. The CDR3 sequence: CASSLLGATPHNEQFF. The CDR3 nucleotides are TGTGCCAGCAGCTTACTAGGGGCCACACCACACAATGAGCAGTTCTTC.